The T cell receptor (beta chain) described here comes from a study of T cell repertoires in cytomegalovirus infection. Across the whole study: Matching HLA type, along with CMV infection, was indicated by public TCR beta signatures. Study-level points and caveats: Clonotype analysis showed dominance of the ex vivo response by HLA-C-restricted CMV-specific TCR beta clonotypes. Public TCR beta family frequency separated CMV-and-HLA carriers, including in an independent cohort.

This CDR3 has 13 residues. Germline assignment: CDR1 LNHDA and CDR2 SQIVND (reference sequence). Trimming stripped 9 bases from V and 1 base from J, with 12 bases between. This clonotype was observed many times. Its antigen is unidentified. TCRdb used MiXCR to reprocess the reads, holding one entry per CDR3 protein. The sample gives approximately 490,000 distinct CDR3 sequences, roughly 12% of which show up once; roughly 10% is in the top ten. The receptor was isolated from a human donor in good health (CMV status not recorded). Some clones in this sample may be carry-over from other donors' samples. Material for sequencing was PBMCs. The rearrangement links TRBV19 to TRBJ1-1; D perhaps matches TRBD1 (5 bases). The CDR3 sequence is CASSIDRNTEAFF. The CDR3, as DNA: TGTGCCAGCAGCATCGACAGGAACACTGAAGCTTTCTTT.